This T cell receptor beta chain comes out of a study of shared clonotypes between healthy human individuals. For sorted subsets, about 0.2 ug DNA per replicate equaled 30,000 or so T cell genomes. Measured with immunoSEQ multiplex PCR; TCRdb has only the in-frame clones, and not every one. The sample includes some 2,500,000 clones, around 92% of them seen just once. Points from the study as a whole: Unshared clonotypes carried lower generation probabilities than those common to all four donors. Clonotypes that were shared across a handful of donors made up roughly 5% of naive CD4 clonotypes.

With respect to this clone: Its antigen is still unknown.

Within Nashville, Tennessee resided all donors, each a Caucasian adult. Trimming stripped 2 bases from V and 3 bases from J, with 11 bases between. The CDR3 has 14 amino acids. The germline V gene has CDR1 MNHEY and CDR2 SVGAGI. The sequence derives from a man between 18 and 35 years old in good health. Some clones in this sample may be carry-over from other donors' samples. The sequenced sample was naive CD4+ T cells from PBMCs. Subset of the sample: CD45RA+ positively selected. V is TRBV6-5 and J is TRBJ2-7; weak D call: TRBD1 (5 bases). The chain's CDR3 is CASSYGAGYYEQYF. As DNA, the CDR3 is TGTGCCAGCAGTTACGGTGCAGGGTACTACGAGCAGTACTTC.